Presented here are 15 T cell receptor beta chains from one specimen sequenced in a study of cytomegalovirus exposure and HLA in healthy donors. PCR involved 60 Vbeta and 13 Jbeta primers. Assay used: immunoSEQ multiplex PCR; TCRdb lists only in-frame clones, some missing. The data show 100,000 to 150,000 clones, roughly 15% seen once. Sequenced: PBMCs. The receptor set was obtained from a female donor in good health and CMV-seropositive.

This sequence joins TRBV9 and TRBJ2-1; 10 bases fit TRBD2. Unmatched junction bases numbered 3, after V lost 2 bases and J lost 7 bases. This CDR3 spans 14 amino acids. Germline V gives CDR1 SGDLS, CDR2 YYNGEE. The CDR3 coding sequence is TGTGCCAGCAGCGTCCTAGCGGGAGATAATGAGCAGTTCTTC. Its protein product is CASSVLAGDNEQFF.

This chain joins TRBV4-3 and TRBJ2-1; 12 bases line up with TRBD2. The CDR3 runs to 15 residues. The germline V gene encodes CDR1 LGHNA and CDR2 YSLEER. Germline trimming cut 6 bases from V and 2 bases from J; bases unmatched to any gene: 2. The CDR3 loop is CASSLAGGPYNEQFF. CDR3 bases: TGCGCCAGCAGTCTAGCGGGAGGGCCCTACAATGAGCAGTTCTTC.

In nucleotides, the CDR3 is TGTGCCAGCAGTTTAGGGGGCGGGAGGGCTGGCAATCAGCCCCAGCATTTT. This codes for CASSLGGGRAGNQPQHF. J is TRBJ1-5 and V is TRBV28, with a possible D match to TRBD1 (6 bases). Germline V lookup: CDR1 MDHEN, CDR2 SYDVKM. The ends were cut back, 2 bases at V and 2 bases at J, with 16 bases in the middle. The CDR3 is 17 amino acids.

This clone has only a few counts. V usage is TRBV30 and J usage is TRBJ2-4; a possible D gene is TRBD1 (5 bases). The CDR3 loop spans 13 amino acids. The V and J ends lost 2 bases and 12 bases respectively, with 17 bases between them. The germline CDR1 and CDR2 sequences are GTSNPN and SVGIG (reference sequence). The CDR3 here is CAWSLSLQANQYF. CDR3 sequence (DNA): TGTGCCTGGAGTCTCTCCCTACAGGCGAATCAGTACTTC.

The chain has TRBV7-7 and TRBJ2-3; TRBD1 matches at 8 bases. CDR3 size: 14 residues. V shed 5 bases and J 4 bases; nucleotides not matched to a gene: 5. The germline CDR1 and CDR2 sequences are SSHAT and FNYEAQ (reference sequence). The CDR3 DNA reads TGTGCCAGCAGCCTAGGACAGGGCTCAGATACGCAGTATTTT. Its protein product is CASSLGQGSDTQYF.

This sequence joins TRBV5-4 and TRBJ2-2, with 8 bases lining up with TRBD1. CDR3 length equals 17 residues. Germline assignment: CDR1 SGHNT and CDR2 YYREEE (reference sequence). V lost 0 bases, J lost 3 bases, and 7 bases stayed unmatched. The CDR3 DNA follows: TGTGCCAGCAGCTTGGCGCCGGGACAGGAGGACACCGGGGAGCTGTTTTTT. Encoded protein: CASSLAPGQEDTGELFF.

The chain is built from TRBV4-3 and TRBJ1-6; the match to TRBD1 covers 7 bases. The CDR3 spans 16 residues. Germline CDR1 is LGHNA and CDR2 is YSLEER. V lost 3 bases, J lost 3 bases, and 5 bases stayed unmatched. CDR3 amino acids: CASSHDRANYNSPLHF. Written as DNA, the CDR3 is TGCGCCAGCAGCCACGACAGGGCGAACTATAATTCACCCCTCCACTTT.

The J gene is TRBJ2-2, the V gene TRBV7-9, with 8 positions matching TRBD1. The CDR3 consists of 13 residues. V gave up 5 bases and J gave up 7 bases; unmatched junction bases: 3. Germline V lookup: CDR1 SEHNR, CDR2 FQNEAQ (reference sequence). The CDR3 DNA follows: TGTGCCAGCAGCGGACAGGGCGGCGGGGAGCTGTTTTTT. Translation gives CASSGQGGGELFF.

Details on this clone: Within the sample, other DNA sequences also encode this same CDR3. The chain carries TRBV5-6 and TRBJ2-7, with 13 bases identical to TRBD2. The germline V gene encodes CDR1 SGHDT and CDR2 YYEEEE. V trimming: 4 bases; J trimming: 2 bases; junction bases outside the gene matches: 3. This CDR3 spans 15 amino acids. The CDR3 coding sequence is TGTGCCAGCAGCCAACTAGCGGGAGGGACCTACGAGCAGTACTTC. Its protein is CASSQLAGGTYEQYF.

A few counts support this clone. The rearrangement links TRBV30 to TRBJ1-1; D gene unclear. This CDR3 contains 14 residues. The germline gives CDR1 GTSNPN, CDR2 SVGIG (reference sequence). V was clipped by 0 bases and J by 4 bases, with 12 bases between them. The CDR3, as DNA: TGTGCCTGGAGTGTATGGCCGGGGAGCACTGAAGCTTTCTTT. Translated, it gives CAWSVWPGSTEAFF.

This clone was counted between two and nine times. This chain uses TRBV4-1 with TRBJ1-2; D unresolved. Trimming removed 0 bases at V and 0 bases at J, with 14 bases between. Germline CDR1 and CDR2: MGHRA and YSYEKL. The CDR3 consists of 17 residues. The CDR3 nucleotides are TGCGCCAGCAGCCAAGAAATCAACAGAGACGCTAACTATGGCTACACCTTC. Its translation is CASSQEINRDANYGYTF.

The chain couples TRBV5-1 to TRBJ1-3, with 7 bases that match TRBD1. V shed 4 bases, J shed 0 bases, and the junction held 4 bases outside the gene matches. The germline CDR1 and CDR2 sequences are SGHRS and YFSETQ. This CDR3 spans 15 amino acids. CDR3 region: CASSTGASSGNTIYF. The DNA of the CDR3 is TGCGCCAGCAGCACAGGGGCAAGCTCTGGAAACACCATATATTTT.

This clone has only a few counts. The same CDR3 can be traced to other DNA sequences in this sample. V usage is TRBV10-3 and J usage is TRBJ1-6, with TRBD1 matching 7 bases. This CDR3 region has 19 residues. V dropped 0 bases and J dropped 8; count of bases not matched to a gene: 16. Germline V gene data show CDR1 as ENHRY and CDR2 as SYGVKD. CDR3 sequence (DNA): TGTGCCATCAGTGAGTCGAGGCAGATCGGACAGGCATCTTATTCACCCCTCCACTTT. This encodes CAISESRQIGQASYSPLHF.

This chain connects TRBV5-6 to TRBJ1-5; unclear D gene. This CDR3 has 13 amino acids. The V gene's germline CDR1 is SGHDT and CDR2 YYEEEE. Deletions cut 4 bases from V and 4 bases from J, with 9 bases between. The CDR3 sequence: CASSNNMNQPQHF. CDR3 nucleotides: TGTGCCAGCAGCAACAACATGAATCAGCCCCAGCATTTT.

This chain uses TRBV30 with TRBJ1-1; D unclear. The CDR3 contains 18 residues. V lost 0 bases and J lost 4, with 24 bases in between. Germline V gene data show CDR1 as GTSNPN and CDR2 as SVGIG (reference sequence). The CDR3 DNA follows: TGTGCCTGGAGTGTACGGGTTAGTCGAAGAGAGAAGTCCACTGAAGCTTTCTTT. It translates to CAWSVRVSRREKSTEAFF. The complete variable domain, with remaining parts taken from reference TRBV30 and TRBJ1-1, reads SQTIHQWPATLVQPVGSPLSLECTVEGTSNPNLYWYRQAAGRGLQLLFYSVGIGQISSEVPQNLSASRPQDRQFILSSKKLLLSDSGFYLCAWSVRVSRREKSTEAFFGQGTRLTVV.